Presented here are 14 T cell receptor beta chains from one specimen sequenced in a study of blood T cell repertoires in COVID-19. Sequencing used immunoSEQ multiplex PCR; TCRdb keeps in-frame clones, though not all of them. This sample has 150,000 or so clones, with approximately 84% found just once. Sequencing was carried out using peripheral blood. The receptor source for this set is an elderly woman with acute or convalescent COVID-19.

The chain employs TRBV5-6 and TRBJ1-5; 8 bases are shared with TRBD1. Looked up from germline, CDR1 is SGHDT and CDR2 is YYEEEE. The CDR3 totals 15 residues. V gave up 3 bases and J gave up 4 bases; unmatched junction bases: 6. The CDR3 nucleotides are TGTGCCAGCAGCTCGTTTGGGACAGGTAATCAGCCCCAGCATTTT. Translation: CASSSFGTGNQPQHF.

V usage is TRBV19 and J usage is TRBJ2-7; 7 nucleotides match TRBD2. The CDR3 is made up of 14 amino acids. Germline V gives CDR1 LNHDA, CDR2 SQIVND (reference sequence). The J segment lost 3 bases and the V segment lost 1 base, leaving 3 bases of the junction unmatched. CDR3 region: CASSIGTRYYEQYF. In DNA form, the CDR3 reads TGTGCCAGTAGTATAGGGACTAGGTACTACGAGCAGTACTTC.

V gene TRBV5-1 combines with J gene TRBJ2-7, with TRBD1 matching over 7 bases. Trimming cost V 2 bases and J 0 bases; bases outside gene matches: 5. Germline assignment: CDR1 SGHRS and CDR2 YFSETQ. CDR3 length equals 15 residues. CDR3 in amino acids: CASSLQGPPSYEQYF. CDR3 DNA: TGCGCCAGCAGCTTACAGGGGCCCCCCTCCTACGAGCAGTACTTC.

The chain carries TRBV3-1 (or the pseudogene TRBV3-2) and TRBJ2-7; 9 bases fit TRBD2. After removal of 2 bases from V and 2 bases from J, the junction contained 7 bases not matched to a gene. This CDR3 contains 16 residues. Germline V lookup: CDR1 LGHDT, CDR2 YNNKEL (reference sequence). The CDR3: CASSQTAAGGPYEQYF. CDR3 bases: TGTGCCAGCAGCCAAACCGCAGCGGGGGGCCCCTACGAGCAGTACTTC.

V is TRBV7-2 and J is TRBJ2-3, with D possibly TRBD1 on 6 matching bases. The CDR3 consists of 15 residues. The V gene's germline CDR1 is SGHTA and CDR2 FQGNSA. Trimming cost V 4 bases and J 3 bases, with 14 bases left between them. DNA of the CDR3: TGTGCCAGCAGCTCTGACAGGAGGAGGACAGATACGCAGTATTTT. It encodes CASSSDRRRTDTQYF. The whole variable domain, remainder taken from reference TRBV7-2 and TRBJ2-3, is GAGVSQSPSNKVTEKGKDVELRCDPISGHTALYWYRQSLGQGLEFLIYFQGNSAPDKSGLPSDRFSAERTGGSVSTLTIQRTQQEDSAVYLCASSSDRRRTDTQYFGPGTRLTVL.

DNA for the CDR3: TGTGCCAGCAAACTATCGACAGGTCACAATGAGCAGTTCTTC. Translation: CASKLSTGHNEQFF. The chain employs TRBV6-5 and TRBJ2-1; D is possibly TRBD1 (6 bases). The CDR3 spans 14 residues. CDR1 is MNHEY and CDR2 is SVGAGI in the germline V gene. Trimming removed 7 bases at V and 5 bases at J, with 15 bases between.

V gene TRBV7-2 combines with J gene TRBJ2-3; D perhaps matches TRBD1 (6 bases). Trimming took 5 bases from V and 3 from J, leaving 15 bases between them. The germline V gene has CDR1 SGHTA and CDR2 FQGNSA. This CDR3 spans 15 amino acids. In DNA, the CDR3 is TGTGCCAGCAGCCCGGATAGGGGGACGACAGATACGCAGTATTTT. Protein product: CASSPDRGTTDTQYF.

This clone was counted a few times. The same CDR3 also results from other DNA sequences found in this sample. This chain links TRBV13 with TRBJ2-3; 7 bases match TRBD1. Trimming cost V 3 bases and J 0 bases; bases outside gene matches: 0. This CDR3 region has 14 residues. Germline V lookup: CDR1 PRHDT, CDR2 FYEKMQ (reference sequence). The CDR3 reads CASSLGQSTDTQYF. For the CDR3, the DNA is TGTGCCAGCAGCTTGGGACAGAGCACAGATACGCAGTATTTT.

This clone showed up just a few times. Germline and junction disagree at one end, which may indicate a read error. The V and J genes are TRBV30 and TRBJ2-1; 13 nucleotides align to TRBD2. The CDR3 totals 16 residues. Germline lookup yields CDR1 GTSNPN and CDR2 SVGIG (reference sequence). CDR3 sequence reads: CAWSVGLAGPYDEQFF. The CDR3 nucleotides read TGTGCCTGGAGTGTGGGACTAGCGGGGCCCTACGATGAGCAGTTCTTC.

The rearrangement uses TRBV6-5 and TRBJ1-4; 9 nucleotides match TRBD1. The CDR3 has 16 amino acids. Trimming at V came to 2 bases and at J to 8 bases, leaving 9 bases not matched to a gene. Germline V gene sequence: CDR1 MNHEY, CDR2 SVGAGI. CDR3 nucleotides: TGTGCCAGCAGTTACACGGGCCGGACAGGGGACGAAAAACTGTTTTTT. Amino acids: CASSYTGRTGDEKLFF.

The CDR3 spells CAISESGTGYTTVSEQYF. In nucleotides, the CDR3 is TGTGCCATCAGTGAATCCGGGACAGGGTACACTACCGTGTCCGAGCAGTACTTC. V usage is TRBV10-3 and J usage is TRBJ2-7; 9 nucleotides align to TRBD1. With 3 bases clipped from V and 6 bases from J, the junction kept 18 bases outside the gene matches. The CDR3 covers 18 residues. Germline V gene lookup returns CDR1 ENHRY and CDR2 SYGVKD.

The rearrangement joins TRBV19 to TRBJ2-7; D is undetermined. V dropped 5 bases and J dropped 1 base, with 12 bases sitting between them. The germline gives CDR1 LNHDA, CDR2 SQIVND (reference sequence). This CDR3 has 14 residues. CDR3 in DNA: TGTGCCAGTAGTCCCCGGTGGGCTTCCTACGAGCAGTACTTC. Its translation: CASSPRWASYEQYF.

The V gene is TRBV2, the J gene TRBJ1-5, with D unresolved. V was pared by 4 bases and J by 0 bases, with 10 bases between. This CDR3 comprises 15 residues. Germline values: CDR1 SNHLY, CDR2 FYNNEI. As DNA, the CDR3 is TGTGCCAGCAGTGGTTCAACGGTTAGCAATCAGCCCCAGCATTTT. It yields the protein CASSGSTVSNQPQHF.

The V gene is TRBV6-5, the J gene TRBJ2-5; possibly TRBD1 for D (6 bases). V was shortened by 6 bases and J by 2 bases, with 10 bases between the two germline ends. Per the germline V gene, CDR1 is MNHEY and CDR2 is SVGAGI. The CDR3 spans 13 residues. The DNA of the CDR3 is TGTGCCAGCAGGCGGACAGTTCAAGAGACCCAGTACTTC. Translated, it gives CASRRTVQETQYF.